The sequence of this T cell receptor (beta chain) was determined in a study of shared clonotypes between healthy human individuals. Losses at the gene ends were 9 bases for V and 6 bases for J; bases not matched to a gene: 5. This CDR3 has 12 residues. Germline V CDR1 and CDR2: SNHLY, FYNNEI. This table comes from immunoSEQ multiplex PCR, and its TCRdb copy is limited to in-frame clones, with some not included. The sample shows 2 million to 2.5 million clones, approximately 95% of them seen only once. The donor cohort consisted entirely of Caucasian adults residing in Nashville, Tennessee. This chain connects TRBV2 to TRBJ2-1, with 7 bases identical to TRBD2. The sequenced sample was naive CD4+ T cells sorted from blood. The subset here: CD45RA+ positively selected. The receptor comes from a man younger than 35 in good health. The CDR3 bases are TGTGCCAGGGGCGGGGGAAGCAATGAGCAGTTCTTC. It translates to CARGGGSNEQFF.